This T cell receptor (beta chain) originates from a study of blood T cell repertoires in COVID-19. Across the study: Material from acute and convalescent COVID-19 was sourced from the United States, Italy and Spain. PBMCs, B-cell-depleted T cells, or T cells were the source of the cDNA or gDNA that made up the material.

Trimming took off 1 base at V and 4 bases at J, with 11 bases between the two ends. Germline V gives CDR1 SGHNT, CDR2 YENEEA. The CDR3 covers 15 residues. In the study's own analysis: Reference gene primer amplification gave estimated nucleated cell counts. TCRdb's copy holds only in-frame clones and misses some; the assay was immunoSEQ multiplex PCR. V and J calls and clone size are copied from that table; D and trimming were computed from the DNA. Of about 100,000 clones listed, around 88% are singletons. The clonotype was recovered from a man older than 75 with acute or convalescent COVID-19. The sample consisted of peripheral blood. The chain recombines TRBV11-3 with TRBJ2-1, with a weak D call TRBD1 (6 bases). The CDR3 coding sequence is TGTGCCAGCAGCTTAGGGGGGACAATTTACAATGAGCAGTTCTTC. Protein: CASSLGGTIYNEQFF.